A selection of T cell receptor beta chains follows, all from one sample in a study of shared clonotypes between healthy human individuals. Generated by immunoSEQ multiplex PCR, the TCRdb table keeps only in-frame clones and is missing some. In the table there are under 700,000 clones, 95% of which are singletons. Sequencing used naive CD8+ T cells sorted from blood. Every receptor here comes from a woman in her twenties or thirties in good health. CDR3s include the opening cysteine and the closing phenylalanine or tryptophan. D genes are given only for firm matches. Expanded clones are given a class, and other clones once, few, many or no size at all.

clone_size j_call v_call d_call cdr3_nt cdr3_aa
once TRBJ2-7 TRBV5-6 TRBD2 TGTGCCAGCAGCTTCGGGACTAGCGGCTTCGAGCAGTACTTC CASSFGTSGFEQYF
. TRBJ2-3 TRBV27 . TGTGCCAGCAGTTTCACAGCGGCTCCAACCGGGGATACGCAGTATTTT CASSFTAAPTGDTQYF
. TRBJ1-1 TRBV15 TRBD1 TGTGCCACCAGCAGAGTGTTCGATGGGACAGGGGATGAAGCTTTCTTT CATSRVFDGTGDEAFF
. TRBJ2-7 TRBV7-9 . TGTGCCAGCAGCCTCTCCTACGAGCAGTACTTC CASSLSYEQYF
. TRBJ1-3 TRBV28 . TGTGCCAGCAGTCCCGGGACTCTATATGGAAACACCATATATTTT CASSPGTLYGNTIYF
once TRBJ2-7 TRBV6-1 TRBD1 TGTGCCAGCAGGGGGGACAGCATCTACGAGCAGTACTTC CASRGDSIYEQYF
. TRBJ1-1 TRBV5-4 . TGTGCCAGCAGCTTGGGGGTGGGGAACACTGAAGCTTTCTTT CASSLGVGNTEAFF
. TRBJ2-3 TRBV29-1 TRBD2 TGCAGCGTTGAAGGCCACCGACTAGCGGGGGGCACAGATACGCAGTATTTT CSVEGHRLAGGTDTQYF
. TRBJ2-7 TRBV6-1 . TGTGCCAGCAGTGAAGTCCCGGACTTTTACCCGAGCTCCTACGAGCAGTACTTC CASSEVPDFYPSSYEQYF
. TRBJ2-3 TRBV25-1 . TGTGCCAGCAGTGCTCAAGGCGATACGCAGTATTTT CASSAQGDTQYF
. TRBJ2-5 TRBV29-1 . TGCAGCGTTTCCCTCGGGGGGACATCTCGGGAGCAGTACTTC CSVSLGGTSREQYF
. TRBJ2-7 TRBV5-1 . TGCGCCAGCAGCTTGAATTTTTGGGCGAACCACTCCTACGAGCAGTACTTC CASSLNFWANHSYEQYF
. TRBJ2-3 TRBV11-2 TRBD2 TGTGCCAGCAGCCTGGGACTAGCGGGATTATCAGATACGCAGTATTTT CASSLGLAGLSDTQYF
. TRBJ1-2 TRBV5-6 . TGTGCCAGCAGCTTTCCCTCGACAGCTAACTATGGCTACACCTTC CASSFPSTANYGYTF
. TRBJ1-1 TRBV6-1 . TGTGCCAGCAGGCCTTTATTGAACACTGAAGCTTTCTTT CASRPLLNTEAFF
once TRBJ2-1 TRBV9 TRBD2 TGTGCCAGCAGCGCTAGCGGGAGTTCCTACAATGAGCAGTTCTTC CASSASGSSYNEQFF
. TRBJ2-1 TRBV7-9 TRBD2 TGTGCCAGCAGCCCGACTAGCGGGGTCAATGAGCAGTTCTTC CASSPTSGVNEQFF
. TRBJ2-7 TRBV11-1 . TGTGCCAGCAGCCTCGGGACGGGGGAGCAGTACTTC CASSLGTGEQYF
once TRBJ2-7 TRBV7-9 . TGTGCCAGCAGCCCAGCCACGACCTACGAGCAGTACTTC CASSPATTYEQYF
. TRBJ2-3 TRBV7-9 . TGTGCCAGCAGCTTGAACACTGGACCGTGGGGAGATACGCAGTATTTT CASSLNTGPWGDTQYF
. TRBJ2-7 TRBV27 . TGTGCCAGCACCCCCCAAACCCGGCCCAACGAGCAGTACTTC CASTPQTRPNEQYF
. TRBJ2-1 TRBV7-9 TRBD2 TGTGCCAGCAGCCCGCCGGGACTAGGATATTACGAGCAGTTCTTC CASSPPGLGYYEQFF
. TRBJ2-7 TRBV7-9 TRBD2 TGTGCCAGCAGCTATAGCGGGAGGGCCCAAACCTACGAGCAGTACTTC CASSYSGRAQTYEQYF
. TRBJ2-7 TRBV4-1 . TGCGCCAGCAGCCAAGTCCGCGGGTACGAGCAGTACTTC CASSQVRGYEQYF
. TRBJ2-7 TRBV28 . TGTGCCAGCAGTTTGCGACCCGGGCGAAGTAGCGGCTACGAGCAGTACTTC CASSLRPGRSSGYEQYF
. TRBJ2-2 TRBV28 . TGTGCCAGCAGTTTTATCGGCAGGGTTTTCACCGGGGAGCTGTTTTTT CASSFIGRVFTGELFF
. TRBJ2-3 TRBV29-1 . TGCAGCGTTGAGAGTATCGTAGATACGCAGTATTTT CSVESIVDTQYF
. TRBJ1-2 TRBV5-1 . TGCGCCAGCAGCTTGGAGCGGGGTTTGGTCTATGGCTACACCTTC CASSLERGLVYGYTF
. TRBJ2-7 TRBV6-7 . TGTGCCAGCAGTTACTCTCCACCACGAAGGTGGCACCACTACGAGCAGTACTTC CASSYSPPRRWHHYEQYF
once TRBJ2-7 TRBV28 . TGTGCCAGCAGCCACCCCACAAATCCCTACGAGCAGTACTTC CASSHPTNPYEQYF
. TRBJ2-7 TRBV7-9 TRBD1 TGTGCCAGCAGCCCGGGGACAGCCATCTCCTACGAGCAGTACTTC CASSPGTAISYEQYF
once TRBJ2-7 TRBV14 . TGTGCCAGCAGCCGCGCCTCCGGGAACTACGAGCAGTACTTC CASSRASGNYEQYF
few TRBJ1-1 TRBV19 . TGTGCCAGTAGTTTCCGGGCCCGAAGGACTGAAGCTTTCTTT CASSFRARRTEAFF
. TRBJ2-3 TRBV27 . TGTGCCAGCAGTTTTGGGGGTACGCAGTATTTT CASSFGGTQYF
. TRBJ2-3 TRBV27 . TGTGCCAGCAGTGGTAGACTACCTAGCACAGATACGCAGTATTTT CASSGRLPSTDTQYF
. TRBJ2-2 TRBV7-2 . TGTGCCAGCAGCTTATCTGGACACGTATCTATTAACACCGGGGAGCTGTTTTTT CASSLSGHVSINTGELFF
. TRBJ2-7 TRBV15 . TGTGCCACCAGCAAAGCGGATAGCTCCTACGAGCAGTACTTC CATSKADSSYEQYF
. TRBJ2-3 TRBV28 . TGTGCCAGCAGCCACGGGACCCGCCTTTCGGATACGCAGTATTTT CASSHGTRLSDTQYF
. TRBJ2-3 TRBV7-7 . TGTGCCAGCAGCTTAGTACCCGGGGGTGCTAGCACAGATACGCAGTATTTT CASSLVPGGASTDTQYF
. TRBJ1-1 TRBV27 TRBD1 TGTGCCAGCAGCTTCCAGGGGGGGAACACTGAAGCTTTCTTT CASSFQGGNTEAFF